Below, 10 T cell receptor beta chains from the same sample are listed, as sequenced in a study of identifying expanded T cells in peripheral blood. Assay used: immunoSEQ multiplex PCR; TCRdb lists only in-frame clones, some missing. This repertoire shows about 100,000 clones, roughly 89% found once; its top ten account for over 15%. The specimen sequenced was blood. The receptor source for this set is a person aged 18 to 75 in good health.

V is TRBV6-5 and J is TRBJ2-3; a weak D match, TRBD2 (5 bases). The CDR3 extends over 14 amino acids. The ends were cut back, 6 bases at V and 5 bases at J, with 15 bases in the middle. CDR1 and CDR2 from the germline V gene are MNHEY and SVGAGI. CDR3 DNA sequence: TGTGCCAGCAGAGCCCTGACCCGGGGAGATACGCAGTATTTT. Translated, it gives CASRALTRGDTQYF.

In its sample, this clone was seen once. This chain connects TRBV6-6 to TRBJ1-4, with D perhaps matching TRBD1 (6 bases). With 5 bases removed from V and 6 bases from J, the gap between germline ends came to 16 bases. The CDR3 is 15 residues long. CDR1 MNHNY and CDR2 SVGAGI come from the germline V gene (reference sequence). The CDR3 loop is CASSLTGSPYEKLFF. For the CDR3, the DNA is TGTGCCAGCAGTCTCACAGGGAGCCCATATGAAAAACTGTTTTTT.

Written as DNA, the CDR3 is TGTGCCAGCAGCTTAGCGGCCGGGACCCTGTTTTTT. Protein sequence: CASSLAAGTLFF. The V gene is TRBV11-2, the J gene TRBJ1-4; perhaps TRBD1 as D (5 bases). The CDR3 has 12 residues. The germline V and J ends were trimmed by 1 base and 14 bases, with 11 bases remaining between them. Germline lookup yields CDR1 SGHAT and CDR2 FQNNGV.

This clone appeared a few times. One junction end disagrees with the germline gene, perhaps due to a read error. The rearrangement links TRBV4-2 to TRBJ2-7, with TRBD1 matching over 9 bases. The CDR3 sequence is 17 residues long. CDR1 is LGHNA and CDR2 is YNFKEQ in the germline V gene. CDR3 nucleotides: TGTGCCAGCAGCGAAGTTTGGGACAGGGCATCGACCTACGGGCAGTACTTC. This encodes CASSEVWDRASTYGQYF.

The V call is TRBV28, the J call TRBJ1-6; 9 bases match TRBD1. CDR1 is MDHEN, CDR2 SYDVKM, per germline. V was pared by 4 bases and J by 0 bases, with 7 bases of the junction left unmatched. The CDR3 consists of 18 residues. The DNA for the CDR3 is TGTGCCAGCAGTTCCCCGGACAGGGGAAGCTCCTATAATTCACCCCTCCACTTT. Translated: CASSSPDRGSSYNSPLHF.

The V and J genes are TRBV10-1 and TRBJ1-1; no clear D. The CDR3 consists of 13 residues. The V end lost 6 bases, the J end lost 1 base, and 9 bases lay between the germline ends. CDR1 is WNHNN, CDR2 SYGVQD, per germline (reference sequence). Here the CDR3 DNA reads TGCGCCAGCAGCCTGACATCGAACACTGAAGCTTTCTTT. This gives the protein CASSLTSNTEAFF.

The DNA of the CDR3 is TGTGCCAGTACCCTCTGGACAGAACCCCCAGGGGCCCAGTACTTC. This sequence encodes CASTLWTEPPGAQYF. V and J are TRBV11-2 and TRBJ2-5, with D possibly being TRBD1 (6 bases). The CDR3 totals 15 residues. V lost 9 bases and J 9 bases, leaving 26 bases between the germline ends. The germline V gene encodes CDR1 SGHAT and CDR2 FQNNGV.

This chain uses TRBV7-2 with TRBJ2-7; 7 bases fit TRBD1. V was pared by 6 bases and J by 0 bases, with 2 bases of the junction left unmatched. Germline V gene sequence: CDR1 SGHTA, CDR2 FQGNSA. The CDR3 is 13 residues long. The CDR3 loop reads CASSWDSSYEQYF. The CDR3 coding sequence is TGTGCCAGCAGTTGGGACAGCTCCTACGAGCAGTACTTC.

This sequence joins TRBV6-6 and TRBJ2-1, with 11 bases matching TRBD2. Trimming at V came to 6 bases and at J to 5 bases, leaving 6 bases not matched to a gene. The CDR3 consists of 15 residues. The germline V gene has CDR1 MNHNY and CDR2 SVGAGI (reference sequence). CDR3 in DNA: TGTGCCAGCAGCCGTACTAGCGGGGGAAACAATGAGCAGTTCTTC. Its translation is CASSRTSGGNNEQFF.

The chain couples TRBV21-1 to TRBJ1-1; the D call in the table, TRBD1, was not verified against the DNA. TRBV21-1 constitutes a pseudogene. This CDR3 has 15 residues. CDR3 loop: CASSIPGHQNTEAFF. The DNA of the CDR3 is TGTGCCAGCAGCATCCCGGGACACCAGAACACTGAAGCTTTCTTT.